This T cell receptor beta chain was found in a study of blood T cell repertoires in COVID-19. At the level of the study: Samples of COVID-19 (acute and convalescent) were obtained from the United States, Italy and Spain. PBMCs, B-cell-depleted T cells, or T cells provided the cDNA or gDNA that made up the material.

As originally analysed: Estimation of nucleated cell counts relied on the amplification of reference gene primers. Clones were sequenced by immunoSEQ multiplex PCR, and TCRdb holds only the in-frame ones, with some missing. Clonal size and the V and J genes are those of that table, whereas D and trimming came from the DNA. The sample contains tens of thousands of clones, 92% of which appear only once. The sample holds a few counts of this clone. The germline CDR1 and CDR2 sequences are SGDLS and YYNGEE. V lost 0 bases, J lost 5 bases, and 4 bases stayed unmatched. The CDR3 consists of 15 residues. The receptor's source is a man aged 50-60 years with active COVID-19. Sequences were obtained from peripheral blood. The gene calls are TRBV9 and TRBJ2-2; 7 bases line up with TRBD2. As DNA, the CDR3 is TGTGCCAGCAGCGTAGGGGGAGCGGGGACCGGGGAGCTGTTTTTT. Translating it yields CASSVGGAGTGELFF. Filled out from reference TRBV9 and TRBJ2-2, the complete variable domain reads DSGVTQTPKHLITATGQRVTLRCSPRSGDLSVYWYQQSLDQGLQFLIQYYNGEERAKGNILERFSAQQFPDLHSELNLSSLELGDSALYFCASSVGGAGTGELFFGEGSRLTVL.